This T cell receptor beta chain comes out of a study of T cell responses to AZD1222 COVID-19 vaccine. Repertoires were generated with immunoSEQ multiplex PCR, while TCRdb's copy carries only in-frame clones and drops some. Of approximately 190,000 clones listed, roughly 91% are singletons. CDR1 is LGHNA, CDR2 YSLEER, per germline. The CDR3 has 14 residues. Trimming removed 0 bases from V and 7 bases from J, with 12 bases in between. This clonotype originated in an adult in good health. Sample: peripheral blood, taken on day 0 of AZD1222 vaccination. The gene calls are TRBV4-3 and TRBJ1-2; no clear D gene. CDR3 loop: CASSQEAAGAGYTF. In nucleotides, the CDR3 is TGCGCCAGCAGCCAAGAGGCGGCAGGCGCTGGCTACACCTTC.